The source of this TCR beta chain is a study of identical twins. Only healthy Caucasians were enrolled as donors. The germline V gene has CDR1 SQVTM and CDR2 ANQGSEA. CDR3 length equals 12 residues. V was trimmed by 7 bases and J by 6 bases, leaving 16 bases between them. Using its own MiXCR run on the 5' RACE reads, TCRdb lists one record per CDR3 protein. The sample yields around 480,000 distinct CDR3 sequences, about 13% seen once. Details on this clonotype: The antigen is undetermined.

Study results and caveats: Rather than following the same donors, the conclusions depended on cross-sectional statistical analysis. Insertions were reduced in abundant cord blood beta clonotypes but not in memory repertoires.

This same sample was also part of a study on yellow fever vaccine responses in identical twins.

This rearrangement joins TRBV29-1 to TRBJ2-7; perhaps D is TRBD1 or TRBD2 (5 bases each). The material sequenced was CD4+ T cells sorted from blood. This receptor was identified in a woman aged 18-29 years in good health. CDR3 coding DNA: TGCAGCGCTGGGACCTGGGACGGCGAGCAGTACTTC. This codes for CSAGTWDGEQYF.